The rows below give T cell receptor beta chains drawn from one sample of a study of blood T cell repertoires in COVID-19. Method: immunoSEQ multiplex PCR; TCRdb's copy keeps in-frame clones and lacks some. The data show over 60,000 clones, with about 80% seen just once and approximately 55% held by the top ten. The sequenced sample consisted of peripheral blood. Source of these receptors: an elderly woman with acute or convalescent COVID-19. CDR3s include the opening cysteine and the closing phenylalanine or tryptophan. A D gene is named only where the DNA matches it firmly. Clone size is stated in some rows and not others, as once, few, many or a class when expanded.

d_call j_call v_call clone_size cdr3_length cdr3_nt cdr3_aa
NA TRBJ2-1 TRBV25-1 NA 14 TGTGCCAGCAGTGAACCGGGAGCGGGCAATGAGCAGTTCTTC CASSEPGAGNEQFF
NA TRBJ1-2 TRBV28 NA 11 TGTGCCAGCAGTTCGGACTATGGCTACACCTTC CASSSDYGYTF
NA TRBJ2-5 TRBV9 NA 14 TGTGCCAGCAGCGTAGGGGCAGCCCAAGAGACCCAGTACTTC CASSVGAAQETQYF
TRBD2 TRBJ2-1 TRBV7-3 NA 14 TGTGCCAGCAGCCGTAGCGGGATCTACAATGAGCAGTTCTTC CASSRSGIYNEQFF
TRBD2 TRBJ2-7 TRBV11-3 NA 15 TGTGCCAGCAGCTTAGCTAGCGGGCTTTCCTACGAGCAGTACTTC CASSLASGLSYEQYF
TRBD1 TRBJ1-5 TRBV2 once 15 TGTGCCAGCAGCTCGGGGACAGTCGGCAATCAGCCCCAGCATTTT CASSSGTVGNQPQHF
TRBD2 TRBJ2-1 TRBV11-2 NA 13 TGTGCCAGCAGCTTCGGGAGGGGGAATGAGCAGTTCTTC CASSFGRGNEQFF
TRBD1 TRBJ1-1 TRBV7-9 few 17 TGTGCCAGCAGCTCAGCCCGACAGGGGAAGGGAAACACTGAAGCTTTCTTT CASSSARQGKGNTEAFF
NA TRBJ2-1 TRBV7-9 NA 15 TGTGCCAGCAGCTTTCGACCGGGAGAGGAAAATGAGCAGTTCTTC CASSFRPGEENEQFF
NA TRBJ1-1 TRBV5-1 NA 15 TGCGCCAGCACCAACCCGACAGAAGGAAGCACTGAAGCTTTCTTT CASTNPTEGSTEAFF
TRBD2 TRBJ2-1 TRBV11-2 NA 15 TGTGCCAGCAGCTACCTAGCGGGAGTTAGGGATGAGCAGTTCTTC CASSYLAGVRDEQFF
NA TRBJ2-7 TRBV7-9 few 14 TGTGCCAGCAGCCCATACAGGGACGCTACAGGGCAGTACTTC CASSPYRDATGQYF
NA TRBJ2-7 TRBV30 NA 14 TGTGCCTGGAAATTCTCCCGGGAGACCTACGAGCAGTACTTC CAWKFSRETYEQYF
NA TRBJ2-2 TRBV24-1 few 14 TGTGCCACCAGTGACTGGAGACAGGCCGGGGAGCTGTTTTTT CATSDWRQAGELFF
NA TRBJ1-2 TRBV28 NA 14 TGTGCCAGCAGTTTATCCGCAGGGGAGAAAGGCTACACCTTC CASSLSAGEKGYTF
TRBD1 TRBJ1-2 TRBV30 NA 14 TGTGCCTGGAGTGCCGGGACAGTCTTCTATGGCTACACCTTC CAWSAGTVFYGYTF
NA TRBJ2-1 TRBV9 NA 16 TGTGCCAGCAGCGCCCTATTTGCGGACAGAGGGAATGAGCAGTTCTTC CASSALFADRGNEQFF
NA TRBJ2-3 TRBV9 NA 15 TGTGCCAGCAGCGTAGATGGGAGCAGCACAGATACGCAGTATTTT CASSVDGSSTDTQYF
NA TRBJ2-1 TRBV29-1 NA 13 TGCAGCGCCCGCTGGGCTGCAAACAATGAGCAGTTCTTC CSARWAANNEQFF
TRBD1 TRBJ2-1 TRBV4-2 few 18 TGTGCCAGCAGCCCCAGCGAACTCCAGGGGGCGGCCTACAATGAGCAGTTCTTC CASSPSELQGAAYNEQFF
TRBD2 TRBJ2-7 TRBV6-2/TRBV6-3 NA 16 TGTGCCAGCAGTAAGGTAGGACTAGCGGGAGTAGGGGAGCAGTACTTC CASSKVGLAGVGEQYF
NA TRBJ1-1 TRBV9 NA 14 TGTGCCAGCAGCGAAAACTCCGGGGAGGGTGAAGCTTTCTTT CASSENSGEGEAFF
TRBD1 TRBJ1-4 TRBV28 NA 15 TGTGCCAGCACCCCGGCCGGGACAGGGAAACAAAAACTGTTTTTT CASTPAGTGKQKLFF
TRBD1 TRBJ1-2 TRBV28 few 16 TGTGCCAGCAGCCCCTCCGGGACAGGGGGCTACGATGGCTACACCTTC CASSPSGTGGYDGYTF
TRBD2 TRBJ2-4 TRBV7-2 NA 15 TGTGCCAGCAGCTTACCCCCTCCAGCGGGAGGCATTCAGTACTTC CASSLPPPAGGIQYF
TRBD2 TRBJ2-5 TRBV7-9 NA 17 TGTGCCAGCAGCGAACCGGGACTAGCGGGCCCGAGGGAGACCCAGTACTTC CASSEPGLAGPRETQYF
TRBD1 TRBJ1-4 TRBV2 few 15 TGTGCCAGCAGCCAGAACAGGGGAATCCTTCAAAAACTGTTTTTT CASSQNRGILQKLFF
NA TRBJ2-2 TRBV7-2 few 15 TGTGCCAGCAGCTCCGGGACACGGGATGGCGGGGAGCTGTTTTTT CASSSGTRDGGELFF
TRBD2 TRBJ2-7 TRBV6-5 few 14 TGTGCCAGTAACCTGGGACTAGCGGGGGGCGAGCAGTACTTC CASNLGLAGGEQYF
TRBD2 TRBJ2-5 TRBV2 NA 17 TGTGCCAGCAGTGCCCTAACTAGCGGGAGGTGGAAAGAGACCCAGTACTTC CASSALTSGRWKETQYF
NA TRBJ2-7 TRBV4-3 NA 13 TGCGCCAGCAGCCAAGAGTCGTCGAGGAGGCAGTACTTC CASSQESSRRQYF
NA TRBJ2-3 TRBV4-1 NA 18 TGCGCCAGCAGCCAAGTGTGGGCTAGCGCGGGCAGCACAGATACGCAGTATTTT CASSQVWASAGSTDTQYF
TRBD1 TRBJ1-5 TRBV6-5 NA 15 TGTGCCAGCAGAAGATTTGGACAGGGGACCGAGCCCCAGCATTTT CASRRFGQGTEPQHF
TRBD2 TRBJ2-1 TRBV9 NA 15 TGTGCCAGCACCGCTAGCGGGAGGGCATTTGATGAGCAGTTCTTC CASTASGRAFDEQFF
TRBD1 TRBJ1-5 TRBV12-5 NA 17 TGTGCTAGTGGTTCCACCTGGACAGGGAGAGCGGGGCAGCCCCAGCATTTT CASGSTWTGRAGQPQHF
TRBD1 TRBJ1-4 TRBV5-1 NA 16 TGCGCCAGCAGCCCCGGATCGACAGGGGGGGAAGAAAAACTGTTTTTT CASSPGSTGGEEKLFF
TRBD1 TRBJ1-4 TRBV7-9 NA 17 TGTGCCAGCAGCTCCCCCCAGGCGGGACAGGGCTTTGAAAAACTGTTTTTT CASSSPQAGQGFEKLFF
NA TRBJ2-3 TRBV28 NA 12 TGTGCCAGCAGTGCGGGACTAGATACGCAGTATTTT CASSAGLDTQYF
TRBD2 TRBJ2-1 TRBV7-3 NA 14 TGTGCCAGCAGCTCGGGACTAGCGGGAGATGAGCAGTTCTTC CASSSGLAGDEQFF
TRBD1 TRBJ2-7 TRBV28 NA 14 TGTGCCAGCAGGGGACAGGGCCAGACCTACGAGCAGTACTTC CASRGQGQTYEQYF
NA TRBJ1-1 TRBV30 NA 13 TGTGCCTGGAGTTCTGGACAGAACACTGAAGCTTTCTTT CAWSSGQNTEAFF
TRBD2 TRBJ2-2 TRBV18 NA 16 TGTGCCAGCTCACCCGAGGGGCGGGAGTTCACCGGGGAGCTGTTTTTT CASSPEGREFTGELFF
TRBD2 TRBJ2-1 TRBV2 NA 18 TGTGCCAGCAGAATGGGGACTAGCGGGAGGTCGTCCTACAATGAGCAGTTCTTC CASRMGTSGRSSYNEQFF
NA TRBJ2-3 TRBV9 few 18 TGTGCCAGCAGCAGGGACAGGGGAAAGCGGGAGGACACAGATACGCAGTATTTT CASSRDRGKREDTDTQYF
TRBD1 TRBJ2-5 TRBV27 NA 14 TGTGCCAGCAGCCAGACAGGGTCGGAAGAGACCCAGTACTTC CASSQTGSEETQYF
TRBD2 TRBJ2-7 TRBV29-1 NA 13 TGCAGCGTTGAAAATCTAGCGGGAGACGAGCAGTACTTC CSVENLAGDEQYF